These 12 T cell receptor beta chains share one sample of origin, sequenced in a study of blood T cells in healthy people across ages. Sample-barcoded 5' priming and a J-beta primer mix drove a second PCR of about 6 to 11 cycles. TCRdb reprocessed the 5' RACE reads via MiXCR and lists one record per CDR3 protein. The table shows 1.5 million to 1.8 million distinct CDR3 sequences, with approximately 43% occurring only once. Sample: blood. These receptors originate from a woman under 30 in good health.

The chain employs TRBV5-1 and TRBJ2-1, with 9 bases aligning to TRBD1. The CDR3 is made up of 15 amino acids. CDR1 SGHRS and CDR2 YFSETQ come from the germline V gene. V was clipped by 3 bases and J by 6 bases; unmatched bases: 7. In nucleotides, the CDR3 is TGCGCCAGCAGCTCTGGACAGGGGATGGGCAATGAGCAGTTCTTC. Protein sequence: CASSSGQGMGNEQFF.

This chain connects TRBV12-3 or TRBV12-4 to TRBJ1-2; D not certain. The CDR3 runs to 11 residues. The V end lost 6 bases, the J end lost 3 bases, and 5 bases lay between the germline ends. In DNA, the CDR3 is TGTGCCAGCAGGCTCGACTATGGCTACACCTTC. Amino acids: CASRLDYGYTF.

The chain couples TRBV28 to TRBJ1-6; D possibly corresponds to TRBD1 (5 bases). Trimming took off 7 bases at V and 9 bases at J, with 13 bases between the two ends. Per germline, CDR1 MDHEN and CDR2 SYDVKM. The CDR3 totals 13 residues. The CDR3 DNA reads as TGTGCCAGCACTCCTAGGGGTGGTTCACCCCTCCACTTT. This codes for CASTPRGGSPLHF.

The chain couples TRBV5-1 to TRBJ2-1; the D gene is possibly TRBD2 (6 bases). The V gene lost 6 bases and the J gene lost 7 bases, with 17 bases spanning the gap. This CDR3 region has 14 residues. Germline-derived CDR1 and CDR2 are SGHRS and YFSETQ. The CDR3 spells CASTGEEGRNEQFF. CDR3 in DNA: TGCGCCAGCACCGGGGAGGAGGGTAGGAATGAGCAGTTCTTC.

The V call is TRBV20-1, the J call TRBJ2-6, with TRBD1 matching 7 bases. The V gene's germline CDR1 is DFQATT and CDR2 SNEGSKA (reference sequence). The trim removed 0 bases at V and 8 bases at J, leaving 4 bases unmatched. This CDR3 has 14 residues. This CDR3 reads CSARDTGETNVLTF. In nucleotides, the CDR3 is TGCAGTGCTAGAGATACAGGGGAGACCAACGTCCTGACTTTC.

The J gene is TRBJ2-1, the V gene TRBV27, with 9 nucleotides matching TRBD1. Per the germline V gene, CDR1 is MNHEY and CDR2 is SMNVEV (reference sequence). V dropped 6 bases and J dropped 7; count of bases not matched to a gene: 10. CDR3 length: 15 amino acids. CDR3 coding DNA: TGTGCCAGCAGCTCAACCGGGACAGGGAGAAATGAGCAGTTCTTC. Translation: CASSSTGTGRNEQFF.

V is TRBV10-3 and J is TRBJ2-3; the D gene is possibly TRBD2 (5 bases). Germline CDR1 and CDR2: ENHRY and SYGVKD. This CDR3 is 12 amino acids long. The V and J ends lost 10 bases and 1 base respectively, with 9 bases between them. The CDR3 loop is CATLAGTDTQYF. DNA for the CDR3: TGTGCCACTCTAGCTGGCACAGATACGCAGTATTTT.

The genes are TRBV4-1 and TRBJ2-3; 13 bases are shared with TRBD2. CDR1 and CDR2 (germline): MGHRA, YSYEKL. J was trimmed by 4 bases and V by 7 bases; bases with no gene match: 8. CDR3 length equals 16 residues. Here the CDR3 DNA reads TGCGCCAGCAAACGGACTAGCGGGAGCCAGTCAGATACGCAGTATTTT. It translates to CASKRTSGSQSDTQYF.

V gene TRBV28 combines with J gene TRBJ2-6; D not certain. This CDR3 contains 16 residues. Germline values: CDR1 MDHEN, CDR2 SYDVKM. The germline V and J ends were trimmed by 7 bases and 0 bases, with 13 bases remaining between them. This chain's CDR3 is CASTLDPSSGANVLTF. The CDR3 DNA reads as TGTGCCAGCACTCTTGACCCGAGCTCTGGGGCCAACGTCCTGACTTTC.

The rearrangement links TRBV21-1 to TRBJ1-5; the table's D call, TRBD1, has no DNA check behind it. TRBV21-1 is a pseudogene segment. The CDR3 has 17 residues. CDR3 bases: TGTGCCAGCAGCACATTCCTACAGGGGGAGCTTAATCAGCCCCAGCATTTT. Its translation is CASSTFLQGELNQPQHF.

This chain links TRBV9 with TRBJ2-5; 10 bases map to TRBD2. CDR3 size: 15 residues. CDR1 and CDR2 from the germline V gene are SGDLS and YYNGEE. Losses at the gene ends were 4 bases for V and 4 bases for J; bases not matched to a gene: 7. CDR3 in DNA: TGTGCCAGCAGCCCAGCAAGGACTAGCGGAGAGACCCAGTACTTC. Its protein product is CASSPARTSGETQYF.

The chain uses TRBV7-2 and TRBJ2-1; no clear D. V was trimmed by 4 bases and J by 5 bases, leaving 12 bases between them. The CDR3 extends over 14 amino acids. The V gene's germline CDR1 is SGHTA and CDR2 FQGNSA. CDR3: CASSSPGPHNEQFF. The CDR3 DNA reads as TGTGCCAGCAGCTCCCCCGGGCCCCACAATGAGCAGTTCTTC.